The 18 T cell receptor beta chains below come from one sample, sequenced in a study of shared clonotypes between healthy human individuals. The data were produced by immunoSEQ multiplex PCR, yet TCRdb's version contains in-frame clones alone and is incomplete. The profile covers 300,000 to 400,000 clones, with 70% to 75% appearing a single time and under 11% taken by the ten largest. The sequenced material came from memory CD4+ T cells sorted from blood. Described subset: CD45RA-negative fraction. These receptors originate from a man aged 30-40 years in good health.

This chain uses TRBV5-1 with TRBJ2-3, with TRBD2 as a possible D gene (7 bases). Germline values: CDR1 SGHRS, CDR2 YFSETQ. The CDR3 covers 14 residues. V was shortened by 4 bases and J by 4 bases, with 13 bases between the two germline ends. CDR3 residues: CASSPQGGADTQYF. Here the CDR3 DNA reads TGCGCCAGCAGCCCACAAGGGGGGGCAGATACGCAGTATTTT. The variable domain in full, with the rest retrieved from reference TRBV5-1 and TRBJ2-3, is KAGVTQTPRYLIKTRGQQVTLSCSPISGHRSVSWYQQTPGQGLQFLFEYFSETQRNKGNFPGRFSGRQFSNSRSEMNVSTLELGDSALYLCASSPQGGADTQYFGPGTRLTVL.

This chain connects TRBV18 to TRBJ1-5; 11 bases are shared with TRBD1. Losses at the gene ends were 5 bases for V and 3 bases for J; bases not matched to a gene: 3. Germline V gives CDR1 KGHSH, CDR2 LQKENI. This CDR3 has 15 residues. CDR3 nucleotide sequence: TGTGCCAGCTCAGGGACAGGGGGTGCCAATCAGCCCCAGCATTTT. Its protein is CASSGTGGANQPQHF.

The chain combines TRBV21-1 with TRBJ2-7; TRBD2 is taken as the D call from the table, unchecked against the DNA. TRBV21-1 is a pseudogene segment. The length of the CDR3 is 15 residues. The CDR3 region is CASSALTSGSYEQYF. The CDR3 DNA reads as TGTGCCAGCAGCGCACTGACTAGCGGGAGCTACGAGCAGTACTTC.

This clone was seen more than once but under ten times. The V gene is TRBV7-2, the J gene TRBJ2-5; possibly TRBD2 for D (5 bases). Looked up from germline, CDR1 is SGHTA and CDR2 is FQGNSA. CDR3 length equals 13 residues. Trimming removed 4 bases from V and 5 bases from J, with 11 bases in between. The CDR3 here is CASSYGLWETQYF. The CDR3 DNA reads TGTGCCAGCAGCTACGGACTCTGGGAGACCCAGTACTTC.

This clone was observed a few times. This chain links TRBV7-9 with TRBJ1-2; D is undetermined. The CDR3 loop spans 15 amino acids. Between the trimmed V and J ends, which lost 4 bases and 4 bases, there was a span of 16 bases. CDR1 SEHNR and CDR2 FQNEAQ come from the germline V gene (reference sequence). CDR3 region: CASSSTTLWVYGYTF. The CDR3 coding sequence is TGTGCCAGCAGCTCAACCACCTTATGGGTCTATGGCTACACCTTC.

This rearrangement joins TRBV21-1 to TRBJ2-1. TRBV21-1 is marked as a pseudogene. This CDR3 region has 14 residues. CDR3 sequence reads: CASTWGRNYNEQFF. The DNA for the CDR3 is TGTGCCAGCACTTGGGGACGGAATTACAATGAGCAGTTCTTC.

This clone has only a few counts. The chain employs TRBV30 and TRBJ1-1, with D uncertain. This CDR3 contains 14 residues. Germline V gene data show CDR1 as GTSNPN and CDR2 as SVGIG (reference sequence). V dropped 0 bases and J dropped 1 base, with 9 bases sitting between them. Here the CDR3 reads CAWSVDVGNTEAFF. In DNA, the CDR3 is TGTGCCTGGAGTGTGGATGTGGGGAACACTGAAGCTTTCTTT.

The chain combines TRBV28 with TRBJ2-1; D unresolved. The CDR3 extends over 11 amino acids. Germline CDR1 and CDR2: MDHEN and SYDVKM. The V and J ends lost 5 bases and 7 bases respectively, with 6 bases between them. This chain's CDR3 is CASSRLNEQFF. The CDR3 bases are TGTGCCAGCAGTCGGCTTAATGAGCAGTTCTTC.

This rearrangement joins TRBV5-1 to TRBJ2-2, with D uncertain. Trimming left V 0 bases short and J 0 bases short, with 3 bases between. This CDR3 is built from 14 residues. CDR1 SGHRS and CDR2 YFSETQ come from the germline V gene. CDR3 sequence: CASSLDANTGELFF. CDR3 in DNA: TGCGCCAGCAGCTTGGACGCGAACACCGGGGAGCTGTTTTTT. Supplemented by reference TRBV5-1 and TRBJ2-2, the full variable domain reads KAGVTQTPRYLIKTRGQQVTLSCSPISGHRSVSWYQQTPGQGLQFLFEYFSETQRNKGNFPGRFSGRQFSNSRSEMNVSTLELGDSALYLCASSLDANTGELFFGEGSRLTVL.

The V and J genes are TRBV27 and TRBJ1-4; 7 bases are a match to TRBD1. Germline V gene sequence: CDR1 MNHEY, CDR2 SMNVEV (reference sequence). V gave up 2 bases and J gave up 5 bases; unmatched junction bases: 8. This CDR3 spans 16 amino acids. The CDR3 is CASSLGAGQSNEKLFF. Written as DNA, the CDR3 is TGTGCCAGCAGTTTAGGCGCGGGACAGAGCAATGAAAAACTGTTTTTT.

The gene calls are TRBV13 and TRBJ1-3, with D possibly being TRBD1 (5 bases). The CDR3 extends over 17 amino acids. V lost 3 bases and J lost 0, with 15 bases in between. CDR1 is PRHDT, CDR2 FYEKMQ, per germline (reference sequence). The CDR3 region has the DNA TGTGCCAGCAGCTTTCAGGGATGGGGCTCCTCTGGAAACACCATATATTTT. It specifies CASSFQGWGSSGNTIYF.

The chain combines TRBV7-9 with TRBJ2-7; no definite D call. The CDR3 is 14 residues long. Trimming left V 5 bases short and J 2 bases short, with 13 bases between. Germline-derived CDR1 and CDR2 are SEHNR and FQNEAQ (reference sequence). The DNA for the CDR3 is TGTGCCAGCAGCGCCGTTGGGTTTGCCTACGAGCAGTACTTC. This translates into CASSAVGFAYEQYF. Complete variable domain (other parts from reference TRBV7-9 and TRBJ2-7): DTGVSQNPRHKITKRGQNVTFRCDPISEHNRLYWYRQTLGQGPEFLTYFQNEAQLEKSRLLSDRFSAERPKGSFSTLEIQRTEQGDSAMYLCASSAVGFAYEQYFGPGTRLTVT.

The chain recombines TRBV6-1 with TRBJ2-2, with D possibly matching TRBD2 (6 bases). The CDR3 loop spans 17 amino acids. V was trimmed by 4 bases and J by 3 bases, leaving 18 bases between them. Germline values: CDR1 MNHNS, CDR2 SASEGT. This chain's CDR3 is CASSALLAGSYTGELFF. For the CDR3, the DNA is TGTGCCAGCAGTGCCCTACTAGCAGGTTCATACACCGGGGAGCTGTTTTTT.

This clone was counted only a few times. V usage is TRBV27 and J usage is TRBJ2-1; 13 nucleotides align to TRBD2. The CDR3 consists of 19 residues. From germline, CDR1 is MNHEY and CDR2 SMNVEV (reference sequence). V lost 5 bases to trimming and J lost 0 bases; unmatched junction nucleotides: 10. In DNA form, the CDR3 reads TGTGCCAGCAGTCGGTATGGGACTAGCGGGACAAGCTCCTACAATGAGCAGTTCTTC. It is translated as CASSRYGTSGTSSYNEQFF.

The rearrangement links TRBV6-1 to TRBJ2-1, with unresolved D. The germline V and J ends were trimmed by 3 bases and 14 bases, with 20 bases remaining between them. The CDR3 extends over 14 amino acids. The germline V gene has CDR1 MNHNS and CDR2 SASEGT. This CDR3 is CASSDLRRSGGEFF. The CDR3 DNA follows: TGTGCCAGCAGTGACCTCCGCCGATCGGGCGGAGAGTTCTTC.

The genes are TRBV5-4 and TRBJ2-3; D gene unclear. Trimming left V 0 bases short and J 2 bases short, with 13 bases between. CDR1 and CDR2 (germline): SGHNT, YYREEE (reference sequence). The CDR3 covers 16 residues. The DNA of the CDR3 is TGTGCCAGCAGCTTGGAAGTCAGGATACCCACAGATACGCAGTATTTT. It encodes CASSLEVRIPTDTQYF.

About this clone: The junction and the germline gene differ at one end; a read error may be behind it. Distinct nucleotide sequences in the sample also encode this CDR3. This chain links TRBV25-1 with TRBJ2-6; D gene unclear. The CDR3 length is 13 residues. Per the germline V gene, CDR1 is MGHDK and CDR2 is SYGVNS. The CDR3 DNA reads TGTGCCAGCAGAGAATCTGGGGCCAACGTCCTGACTTTC. It yields the protein CASRESGANVLTF.

The chain carries TRBV5-4 and TRBJ1-2; D is possibly TRBD1 (5 bases). Trimming cost V 3 bases and J 13 bases, with 22 bases left between them. This CDR3 region has 14 residues. Germline CDR1 reads SGHNT; CDR2 reads YYREEE (reference sequence). The DNA for the CDR3 is TGTGCCAGCAGCTCGGCCACCAGGGCAACGGCTACCACCTTC. This codes for CASSSATRATATTF.